Shown below are 30 T cell receptor beta chains from a single sample sequenced in a study of cytotoxic CD8 clonotypes in ibrutinib-treated CLL (dated by TCRdb to about 2021). The meaning of the sample's time point label: less than 30 months on ibrutinib. The library was prepared using the immunoSEQ multiplex PCR assay. Sourced from immuneACCESS, this table was stored by TCRdb with only in-frame sequences that have V and J called. A share of the clones is absent; for the studies checked, an unresolved V gene accounts for under half, and the remainder has no known explanation. A total of 75,000 to 80,000 clones appear in this sample, around four fifths of them only once. Jointly, the top ten make up 38% of the sample. This sample comprised PBMCs, obtained after 24 months of ibrutinib treatment. These receptors were collected from a human donor with chronic lymphocytic leukemia.

The chain combines TRBV2 with TRBJ2-2; 8 positions match TRBD2. The V gene's germline CDR1 is SNHLY and CDR2 FYNNEI. The CDR3 contains 14 residues. J gave up 4 bases and V 7 bases, and 5 bases lay outside the gene matches. The CDR3 here is CASKGSGSTGELFF. The DNA for the CDR3 is TGTGCCAGCAAGGGAAGCGGGAGCACCGGGGAGCTGTTTTTT.

V usage is TRBV28 and J usage is TRBJ2-7; TRBD2 matches at 12 bases. The CDR3 extends over 15 amino acids. V gave up 8 bases and J gave up 0 bases; unmatched junction bases: 5. Germline V lookup: CDR1 MDHEN, CDR2 SYDVKM. CDR3 bases: TGTGCCAGCGGTCTAGCGGGAGGGTTCTCCTACGAGCAGTACTTC. This translates into CASGLAGGFSYEQYF.

V is TRBV18 and J is TRBJ1-5; D call uncertain. Trimming removed 2 bases from V and 6 bases from J, with 8 bases in between. CDR1 is KGHSH, CDR2 LQKENI, per germline. This CDR3 has 13 amino acids. The CDR3 loop reads CASSPREGQPQHF. DNA for the CDR3: TGTGCCAGCTCACCAAGGGAGGGTCAGCCCCAGCATTTT.

The gene calls are TRBV30 and TRBJ2-6; TRBD1 matches at 9 bases. This CDR3 region has 18 residues. The J segment lost 0 bases and the V segment lost 8 bases, leaving 14 bases of the junction unmatched. Germline CDR1 is GTSNPN and CDR2 is SVGIG (reference sequence). CDR3 coding DNA: TGTGCCATCGGAACCGGGACAGGGCTATCCTCTGGGGCCAACGTCCTGACTTTC. It is translated as CAIGTGTGLSSGANVLTF.

This chain links TRBV19 with TRBJ1-5; D is possibly TRBD1 (5 bases). CDR1 is LNHDA and CDR2 is SQIVND in the germline V gene (reference sequence). With 7 bases removed from V and 4 bases from J, the gap between germline ends came to 20 bases. This CDR3 region has 16 residues. The CDR3 sequence is CASTKSGFRVNQPQHF. The CDR3 DNA sequence: TGTGCCAGTACAAAATCAGGGTTTAGAGTTAATCAGCCCCAGCATTTT.

The chain joins TRBV2 to TRBJ2-1; TRBD2 might be the D (6 bases). V was cut by 3 bases and J by 0 bases, with 15 bases left in between. The CDR3 runs to 17 residues. CDR1 and CDR2 from the germline V gene are SNHLY and FYNNEI. DNA for the CDR3: TGTGCCAGCAGTGACCCTAGCGAACCAAGCTCCTACAATGAGCAGTTCTTC. Its protein product is CASSDPSEPSSYNEQFF.

This chain uses TRBV6-6 with TRBJ1-1; 7 nucleotides match TRBD1. Trimming cost V 4 bases and J 0 bases; bases outside gene matches: 5. This CDR3 comprises 15 residues. Germline V gene sequence: CDR1 MNHNY, CDR2 SVGAGI (reference sequence). CDR3: CASSWLQGMNTEAFF. The CDR3 DNA is TGTGCCAGCAGTTGGCTACAGGGGATGAACACTGAAGCTTTCTTT.

The chain couples TRBV5-1 to TRBJ2-1, with 13 positions matching TRBD2. J gave up 7 bases and V 4 bases, and 8 bases lay outside the gene matches. The CDR3 extends over 16 amino acids. Germline V gene sequence: CDR1 SGHRS, CDR2 YFSETQ. CDR3 sequence reads: CASSQSGTSGTNEQFF. The CDR3 DNA reads as TGCGCCAGCAGCCAATCCGGGACTAGCGGGACAAATGAGCAGTTCTTC.

The chain employs TRBV19 and TRBJ2-1; 7 bases fit TRBD2. V shed 3 bases, J shed 8 bases, and the junction held 13 bases outside the gene matches. This CDR3 comprises 16 residues. CDR1 is LNHDA, CDR2 SQIVND, per germline (reference sequence). The CDR3 loop is CASSIRASGRVDEQFF. CDR3 nucleotides: TGTGCCAGTAGTATCAGGGCGTCGGGGAGGGTCGATGAGCAGTTCTTC.

The V and J genes are TRBV6-1 and TRBJ1-5; the D gene is possibly TRBD1 (5 bases). V dropped 3 bases and J dropped 6 bases, with 15 bases sitting between them. The CDR3 contains 15 residues. CDR1 is MNHNS, CDR2 SASEGT, per germline. CDR3 in amino acids: CASSEGRVGSQPQHF. The CDR3 DNA is TGTGCCAGCAGTGAGGGCAGGGTGGGGAGTCAGCCCCAGCATTTT.

V usage is TRBV4-1 and J usage is TRBJ2-6; D gene unclear. Trimming removed 0 bases from V and 1 base from J, with 4 bases in between. Germline V lookup: CDR1 MGHRA, CDR2 YSYEKL. CDR3 size: 15 residues. CDR3 sequence: CASSQDGSGANVLTF. The CDR3 region has the DNA TGCGCCAGCAGCCAAGATGGTTCTGGGGCCAACGTCCTGACTTTC.

The genes are TRBV9 and TRBJ2-7; D gene ambiguous. V was clipped by 4 bases and J by 6 bases, with 11 bases between them. Germline CDR1 is SGDLS and CDR2 is YYNGEE. The CDR3 sequence is 12 residues long. Written as DNA, the CDR3 is TGTGCCAGCAGCCCCCGAGTAGGCGAGCAGTACTTC. It is translated as CASSPRVGEQYF.

The chain is built from TRBV5-1 and TRBJ2-7, with 14 bases lining up with TRBD2. Trimming at V came to 4 bases and at J to 9 bases, leaving 6 bases not matched to a gene. Germline CDR1 SGHRS, CDR2 YFSETQ. This CDR3 has 14 residues. DNA of the CDR3: TGCGCCAGCAGCCCGGGACTAGCGGGAGTGGTGCAGTACTTC. Translated: CASSPGLAGVVQYF.

The J gene is TRBJ1-2, the V gene TRBV6-5; 10 positions match TRBD1. The CDR3 is 14 residues long. The V gene's germline CDR1 is MNHEY and CDR2 SVGAGI. V gave up 6 bases and J gave up 5 bases; unmatched junction bases: 6. The CDR3 sequence is CASSRDRGAYGYTF. In DNA form, the CDR3 reads TGTGCCAGCAGCCGGGACAGGGGAGCATATGGCTACACCTTC.

This clone was seen a few times. This chain links TRBV19 with TRBJ2-5; no firm D call. The CDR3 runs to 15 residues. Trimming removed 0 bases at V and 3 bases at J, with 11 bases between. Germline V gives CDR1 LNHDA, CDR2 SQIVND (reference sequence). This CDR3 is CASSIDPGSKETQYF. For the CDR3, the DNA is TGTGCCAGTAGTATAGATCCGGGTAGCAAAGAGACCCAGTACTTC. Full variable domain (missing parts from reference TRBV19 and TRBJ2-5): DGGITQSPKYLFRKEGQNVTLSCEQNLNHDAMYWYRQDPGQGLRLIYYSQIVNDFQKGDIAEGYSVSREKKESFPLTVTSAQKNPTAFYLCASSIDPGSKETQYFGPGTRLLVL.

This clone was counted a single time. Other DNA sequences from this sample encode an identical CDR3 as well. The V call is TRBV28, the J call TRBJ2-6; D unclear. Germline V lookup: CDR1 MDHEN, CDR2 SYDVKM. Trimming shortened V by 6 bases and J by 0 bases, and 6 bases separated the two germline ends. The CDR3 has 14 amino acids. CDR3 in amino acids: CASSLRSGANVLTF. CDR3 sequence (DNA): TGTGCCAGCAGCCTTCGCTCTGGGGCCAACGTCCTGACTTTC.

The rearrangement links TRBV7-9 to TRBJ2-3, with a tentative D call TRBD2 (6 bases). The V and J ends lost 7 bases and 1 base respectively, with 18 bases between them. There are 16 residues in the CDR3. The germline gives CDR1 SEHNR, CDR2 FQNEAQ (reference sequence). Here the CDR3 DNA reads TGTGCCAGCACCCAAACCGGGGGAACCCGCACAGATACGCAGTATTTT. This sequence encodes CASTQTGGTRTDTQYF.

This clone has a handful of counts. This rearrangement joins TRBV18 to TRBJ2-2; tentatively, D is TRBD2 (5 bases). The CDR3 is made up of 15 amino acids. V shed 8 bases and J shed 1 base, with 14 bases lying between them. Germline V gives CDR1 KGHSH, CDR2 LQKENI. The CDR3 spells CASRERNLNTGELFF. The CDR3 nucleotides are TGTGCCAGCAGGGAGCGGAACTTGAACACCGGGGAGCTGTTTTTT. The complete variable domain, with remaining parts taken from reference TRBV18 and TRBJ2-2, reads NAGVMQNPRHLVRRRGQEARLRCSPMKGHSHVYWYRQLPEEGLKFMVYLQKENIIDESGMPKERFSAEFPKEGPSILRIQQVVRGDSAAYFCASRERNLNTGELFFGEGSRLTVL.

J is TRBJ1-1 and V is TRBV14; 10 bases match TRBD1. J was trimmed by 4 bases and V by 4 bases; bases with no gene match: 3. CDR1 is SGHDN, CDR2 FVKESK, per germline. The CDR3 contains 14 residues. The CDR3 DNA reads TGTGCCAGCAGCCGGGACAGGGGCGGCACTGAAGCTTTCTTT. Residues: CASSRDRGGTEAFF.

CDR3 region: CASSRDRQETQYF. CDR3 in DNA: TGTGCCAGCAGTCGGGACAGGCAAGAGACCCAGTACTTC. V gene TRBV6-5 combines with J gene TRBJ2-5; 8 bases match TRBD1. The J segment lost 2 bases and the V segment lost 5 bases, leaving 1 base of the junction unmatched. Germline-derived CDR1 and CDR2 are MNHEY and SVGAGI. The CDR3 consists of 13 residues.

The chain is built from TRBV19 and TRBJ2-3; TRBD1 might be the D (6 bases). Trimming stripped 5 bases from V and 3 bases from J, with 12 bases between. The CDR3 contains 14 residues. Germline CDR1 and CDR2: LNHDA and SQIVND (reference sequence). The CDR3 sequence: CASSPQGWTDTQYF. CDR3 DNA: TGTGCCAGTAGTCCGCAGGGGTGGACAGATACGCAGTATTTT.

The chain links TRBV15 to TRBJ2-7, with D possibly being TRBD1 or TRBD2 (5 bases each). Trimming shortened V by 1 base and J by 1 base, and 8 bases separated the two germline ends. The CDR3 runs to 14 residues. CDR1 is LNHNV and CDR2 is YYDKDF in the germline V gene (reference sequence). The CDR3 DNA follows: TGTGCCACCAGCAGAGGGGGCGGGTCCTACGAGCAGTACTTC. Translation gives CATSRGGGSYEQYF.

V gene TRBV18 combines with J gene TRBJ2-3; 9 positions agree with TRBD1. Losses at the gene ends were 3 bases for V and 2 bases for J; bases not matched to a gene: 6. The CDR3 has 16 residues. Germline V gives CDR1 KGHSH, CDR2 LQKENI. As DNA, the CDR3 is TGTGCCAGCTCACCCCTAACAGGGGGCATCACAGATACGCAGTATTTT. As protein: CASSPLTGGITDTQYF.

The rearrangement joins TRBV7-2 to TRBJ2-7; TRBD1 matches at 8 bases. J was trimmed by 4 bases and V by 2 bases; bases with no gene match: 7. Germline V gives CDR1 SGHTA, CDR2 FQGNSA. The CDR3 spans 15 residues. CDR3 sequence reads: CASSLQTGVPYEQYF. CDR3 nucleotide sequence: TGTGCCAGCAGCTTACAGACAGGGGTTCCGTACGAGCAGTACTTC.

This clone appeared a few times. CDR3 sequence: CASSLQEGLNEQFF. The CDR3 DNA reads as TGTGCCAGCAGCTTGCAGGAGGGCCTCAATGAGCAGTTCTTC. The rearrangement links TRBV11-2 to TRBJ2-1; TRBD2 might be the D (6 bases). The CDR3 is made up of 14 amino acids. In germline, CDR1 is SGHAT, CDR2 FQNNGV. V was clipped by 3 bases and J by 6 bases, with 12 bases between them.

The chain joins TRBV4-3 to TRBJ2-2; D may be TRBD1 (6 bases). Germline V gene lookup returns CDR1 LGHNA and CDR2 YSLEER. CDR3 length: 18 residues. The germline V and J ends were trimmed by 0 bases and 0 bases, with 14 bases remaining between them. The CDR3 spells CASSQEAWTAANTGELFF. DNA of the CDR3: TGCGCCAGCAGCCAAGAAGCCTGGACAGCCGCGAACACCGGGGAGCTGTTTTTT.

This clone was counted only a few times. This chain links TRBV7-2 with TRBJ2-1; maybe TRBD1 (8 bases). With 4 bases removed from V and 7 bases from J, the gap between germline ends came to 23 bases. The CDR3 runs 17 residues. The V gene's germline CDR1 is SGHTA and CDR2 FQGNSA. CDR3 in amino acids: CASSSTGGGRARNEQFF. In DNA, the CDR3 is TGTGCCAGCAGCTCAACAGGGGGTGGGAGGGCTAGGAATGAGCAGTTCTTC.

The J gene is TRBJ1-2, the V gene TRBV19; D gene uncertain. The CDR3 has 13 residues. CDR1 and CDR2 from the germline V gene are LNHDA and SQIVND (reference sequence). Trimming pared 6 bases from V and 4 bases from J, leaving 12 bases between. The CDR3 nucleotides read TGTGCCAGTAGCCCGGGCAGGTCCTATGGCTACACCTTC. Translated, it gives CASSPGRSYGYTF.

This sequence joins TRBV5-6 and TRBJ2-5; no clear D. Germline CDR1 is SGHDT and CDR2 is YYEEEE. This CDR3 is 15 amino acids long. Trimming pared 1 base from V and 0 bases from J, leaving 10 bases between. CDR3 in amino acids: CASSLYRGDQETQYF. The CDR3 DNA reads as TGTGCCAGCAGCTTGTACCGAGGCGACCAAGAGACCCAGTACTTC.

J is TRBJ1-5 and V is TRBV19; no firm D call. Trimming pared 5 bases from V and 4 bases from J, leaving 21 bases between. This CDR3 is 17 amino acids long. Germline lookup yields CDR1 LNHDA and CDR2 SQIVND (reference sequence). The chain's CDR3 is CASSPYGESLRNQPQHF. The CDR3 DNA is TGTGCCAGTAGTCCCTACGGGGAGTCCTTAAGGAATCAGCCCCAGCATTTT.